This T cell receptor (beta chain) originates from a study of blood T cell repertoires in COVID-19. Study-level information: T cells, B-cell-depleted T cells, or PBMCs supplied cDNA or gDNA.

Per the study methods: Counts of nucleated cells, estimated from reference gene primer amplification, were obtained. Repertoires were generated with immunoSEQ multiplex PCR, while TCRdb's copy carries only in-frame clones and drops some. V and J calls and clone size follow that table, whereas D and trimming were derived from the DNA. The top ten clones hold under 3.5% of a sample with around 200,000 clones, approximately 85% of them seen once. This clone appeared a few times. Per germline, CDR1 SGDLS and CDR2 YYNGEE. Trimming left V 2 bases short and J 1 base short, with 9 bases between. This CDR3 region has 14 residues.

This receptor was identified in a man between 60 and 75 years old with acute or convalescent COVID-19. Sequenced input: peripheral blood. J is TRBJ1-1 and V is TRBV9; possibly TRBD1 for D (6 bases). CDR3 sequence (DNA): TGTGCCAGCAGCGTCGACAGGAAGAACACTGAAGCTTTCTTT. This translates into CASSVDRKNTEAFF.